The present TCR beta chain was sequenced within a study of T cells after yellow fever vaccination. TCRdb redid the calling of the 5' RACE reads with MiXCR, one entry per CDR3 protein. This table has under 150,000 distinct CDR3 sequences, 12% to 15% appearing once. The clonotype comes from a man between 18 and 35 years old who received the YFV17D yellow fever vaccine. Sequenced material: CD8+ T cells sorted from PBMCs, taken 5 days after the yellow fever booster vaccination.

DNA for the CDR3: TGCAGCGTTGTGGGACAGGGGGCTCGCGGCTACACCTTC. Its translation is CSVVGQGARGYTF. The chain combines TRBV29-1 with TRBJ1-2; TRBD1 matches at 12 bases. CDR3 length: 13 residues. Trimming removed 4 bases from V and 8 bases from J; junction bases left unmatched: 5. Germline V CDR1 and CDR2: SQVTM, ANQGSEA.